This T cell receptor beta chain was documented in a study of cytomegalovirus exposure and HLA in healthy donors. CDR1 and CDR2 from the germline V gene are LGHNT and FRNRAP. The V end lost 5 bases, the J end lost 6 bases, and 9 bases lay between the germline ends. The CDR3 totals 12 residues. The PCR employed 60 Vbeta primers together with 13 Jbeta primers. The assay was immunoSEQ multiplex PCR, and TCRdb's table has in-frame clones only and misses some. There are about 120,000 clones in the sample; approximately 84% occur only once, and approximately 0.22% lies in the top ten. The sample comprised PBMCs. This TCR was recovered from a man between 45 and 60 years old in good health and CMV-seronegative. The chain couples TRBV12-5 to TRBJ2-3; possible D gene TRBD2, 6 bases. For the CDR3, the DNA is TGTGCTAGTGGTACCGGGGGTGATACGCAGTATTTT. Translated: CASGTGGDTQYF.